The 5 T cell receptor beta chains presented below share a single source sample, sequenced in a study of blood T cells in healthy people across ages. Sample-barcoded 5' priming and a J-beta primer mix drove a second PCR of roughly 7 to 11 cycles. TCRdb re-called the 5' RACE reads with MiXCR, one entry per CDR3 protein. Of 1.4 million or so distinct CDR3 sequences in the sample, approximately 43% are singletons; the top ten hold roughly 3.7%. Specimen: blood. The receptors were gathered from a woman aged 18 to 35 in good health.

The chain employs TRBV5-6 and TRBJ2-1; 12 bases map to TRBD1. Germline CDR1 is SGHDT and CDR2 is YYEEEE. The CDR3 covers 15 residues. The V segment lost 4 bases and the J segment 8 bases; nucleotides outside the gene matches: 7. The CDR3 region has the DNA TGTGCCAGCAGCGATTCCGGGACAGGGGGCTATGAGCAGTTCTTC. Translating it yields CASSDSGTGGYEQFF.

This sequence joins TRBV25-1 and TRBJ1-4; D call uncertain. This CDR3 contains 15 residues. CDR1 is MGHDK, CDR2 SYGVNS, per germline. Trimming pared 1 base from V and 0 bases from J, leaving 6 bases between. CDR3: CASSESVATNEKLFF. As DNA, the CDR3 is TGTGCCAGCAGTGAATCGGTTGCAACTAATGAAAAACTGTTTTTT.

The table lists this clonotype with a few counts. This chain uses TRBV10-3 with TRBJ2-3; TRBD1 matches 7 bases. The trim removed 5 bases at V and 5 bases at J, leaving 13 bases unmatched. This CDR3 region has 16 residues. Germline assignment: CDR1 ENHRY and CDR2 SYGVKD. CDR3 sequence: CAISNVRDSEGDTQYF. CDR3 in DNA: TGTGCCATCAGTAACGTCCGGGACAGTGAAGGAGATACGCAGTATTTT.

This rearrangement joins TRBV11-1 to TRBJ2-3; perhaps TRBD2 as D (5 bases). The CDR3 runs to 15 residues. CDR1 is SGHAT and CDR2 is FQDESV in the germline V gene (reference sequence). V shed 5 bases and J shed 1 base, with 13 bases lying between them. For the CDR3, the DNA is TGTGCCAGCAGCCAAGCTAGCTACCGCACAGATACGCAGTATTTT. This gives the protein CASSQASYRTDTQYF. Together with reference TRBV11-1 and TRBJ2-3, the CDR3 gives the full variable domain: EAEVAQSPRYKITEKSQAVAFWCDPISGHATLYWYRQILGQGPELLVQFQDESVVDDSQLPKDRFSAERLKGVDSTLKIQPAELGDSAMYLCASSQASYRTDTQYFGPGTRLTVL.

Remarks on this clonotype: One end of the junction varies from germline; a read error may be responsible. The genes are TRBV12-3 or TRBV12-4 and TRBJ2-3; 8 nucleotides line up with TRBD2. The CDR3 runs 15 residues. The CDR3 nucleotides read TGTGCCAGCAGTTTGGGGCTAGCGGGCGCAGATACGCGGTATTTT. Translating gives CASSLGLAGADTRYF.